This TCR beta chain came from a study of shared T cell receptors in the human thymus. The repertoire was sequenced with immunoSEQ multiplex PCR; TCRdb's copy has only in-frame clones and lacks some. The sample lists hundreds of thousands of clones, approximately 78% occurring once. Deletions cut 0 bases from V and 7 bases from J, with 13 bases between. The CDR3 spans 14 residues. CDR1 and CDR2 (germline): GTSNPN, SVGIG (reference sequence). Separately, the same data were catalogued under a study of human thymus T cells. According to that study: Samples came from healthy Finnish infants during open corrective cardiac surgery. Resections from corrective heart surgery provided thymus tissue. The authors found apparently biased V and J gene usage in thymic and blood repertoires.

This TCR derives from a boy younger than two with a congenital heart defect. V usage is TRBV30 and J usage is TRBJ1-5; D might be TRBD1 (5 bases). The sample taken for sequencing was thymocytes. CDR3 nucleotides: TGTGCCTGGAGTGTACGGGAGGGACTCCAGCCCCAGCATTTT. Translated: CAWSVREGLQPQHF.